Below are 30 T cell receptor beta chains sequenced from a single sample in a study of siplizumab effects on memory and regulatory T cells. TCRdb's copy holds only in-frame clones and misses some; the assay was immunoSEQ multiplex PCR. The sample holds around 87,000 clones, around 90% seen once. Sequencing was carried out using CD4+ T cells sorted from blood. The source of these receptors is a human donor in good health.

This sequence joins TRBV30 and TRBJ1-1, with D uncertain. Trimming took 5 bases from V and 1 from J, leaving 11 bases between them. The CDR3 runs to 13 residues. Per the germline V gene, CDR1 is GTSNPN and CDR2 is SVGIG (reference sequence). CDR3: CAWARVGNTEAFF. CDR3 nucleotide sequence: TGTGCCTGGGCCCGGGTAGGGAACACTGAAGCTTTCTTT.

This clone appeared once. The rearrangement links TRBV6-1 to TRBJ1-1; D remains unclear. V gave up 4 bases and J gave up 1 base, with 7 bases separating them. This CDR3 region has 13 residues. Germline V lookup: CDR1 MNHNS, CDR2 SASEGT. The DNA for the CDR3 is TGTGCCAGCAGTGTGATAGAGAACACTGAAGCTTTCTTT. Protein: CASSVIENTEAFF.

The chain recombines TRBV6-5 with TRBJ1-5, with unresolved D. Germline-derived CDR1 and CDR2 are MNHEY and SVGAGI. The CDR3 is 13 residues long. V was cut by 0 bases and J by 11 bases, with 11 bases left in between. CDR3: CASSYSNGMSQHF. The CDR3 nucleotides read TGTGCCAGCAGTTACTCGAACGGAATGTCCCAGCATTTT.

J is TRBJ1-2 and V is TRBV5-8, with 8 bases aligning to TRBD1. Looked up from germline, CDR1 is SGHTS and CDR2 is YDEGEE. Germline trimming cut 1 base from V and 8 bases from J; bases unmatched to any gene: 16. The CDR3 is made up of 17 amino acids. The CDR3, as DNA: TGTGCCAGCAGCTTGTGGGGGACAGGCCAGACAAAAGGGGGCTACACCTTC. Its translation: CASSLWGTGQTKGGYTF.

This chain joins TRBV7-9 and TRBJ1-2; D is undetermined. V lost 5 bases and J lost 7, with 17 bases in between. The CDR3 is 14 residues long. The germline V gene encodes CDR1 SEHNR and CDR2 FQNEAQ (reference sequence). CDR3 nucleotide sequence: TGTGCCAGCAGCCCTTCTCCCGCGCCCCCTGGCTACACCTTC. Protein product: CASSPSPAPPGYTF.

This chain joins TRBV30 and TRBJ2-3, with 10 bases that match TRBD2. J gave up 4 bases and V 1 base, and 5 bases lay outside the gene matches. Germline V gene data show CDR1 as GTSNPN and CDR2 as SVGIG (reference sequence). The CDR3 loop spans 15 amino acids. The CDR3 spells CAWSAASGRSDTQYF. Written as DNA, the CDR3 is TGTGCCTGGAGTGCGGCTAGCGGGAGATCAGATACGCAGTATTTT. Full variable domain (rest looked up from reference TRBV30 and TRBJ2-3): SQTIHQWPATLVQPVGSPLSLECTVEGTSNPNLYWYRQAAGRGLQLLFYSVGIGQISSEVPQNLSASRPQDRQFILSSKKLLLSDSGFYLCAWSAASGRSDTQYFGPGTRLTVL.

In its sample, this clone was seen once. The chain employs TRBV6-5 and TRBJ2-3; 10 bases map to TRBD2. This CDR3 region has 14 residues. The V gene's germline CDR1 is MNHEY and CDR2 SVGAGI. Trimming removed 6 bases from V and 5 bases from J; junction bases left unmatched: 5. CDR3 nucleotide sequence: TGTGCCAGCAGACCTAGCGGGAGAGGAGATACGCAGTATTTT. This sequence encodes CASRPSGRGDTQYF.

The chain recombines TRBV19 with TRBJ2-7; D uncertain. The CDR3 extends over 14 amino acids. V was shortened by 3 bases and J by 2 bases, with 11 bases between the two germline ends. Germline lookup yields CDR1 LNHDA and CDR2 SQIVND (reference sequence). For the CDR3, the DNA is TGTGCCAGTAGTATTACGGGCAGGCCCTACGAGCAGTACTTC. Protein: CASSITGRPYEQYF.

This chain uses TRBV28 with TRBJ1-1; no definite D call. The CDR3 totals 11 residues. The germline V and J ends were trimmed by 4 bases and 1 base, with 1 base remaining between them. The germline CDR1 and CDR2 sequences are MDHEN and SYDVKM. This CDR3 reads CASSWNTEAFF. In nucleotides, the CDR3 is TGTGCCAGCAGTTGGAACACTGAAGCTTTCTTT. Based on the CDR3 plus reference TRBV28 and TRBJ1-1, the full variable domain is DVKVTQSSRYLVKRTGEKVFLECVQDMDHENMFWYRQDPGLGLRLIYFSYDVKMKEKGDIPEGYSVSREKKERFSLILESASTNQTSMYLCASSWNTEAFFGQGTRLTVV.

This clone was seen once. V and J are TRBV29-1 and TRBJ1-2; TRBD1 matches at 8 bases. Germline CDR1 reads SQVTM; CDR2 reads ANQGSEA. Germline trimming cut 6 bases from V and 0 bases from J; bases unmatched to any gene: 9. There are 15 residues in the CDR3. The CDR3 bases are TGCAGCGTCGACCTAGGGACAGGTACTAACTATGGCTACACCTTC. It translates to CSVDLGTGTNYGYTF.

V usage is TRBV5-1 and J usage is TRBJ2-2, with TRBD1 as a possible D gene (7 bases). Germline V gene data show CDR1 as SGHRS and CDR2 as YFSETQ. There are 16 residues in the CDR3. V was pared by 2 bases and J by 2 bases, with 13 bases between. The CDR3 region is CASSLPTGTNTGELFF. The CDR3 DNA sequence: TGCGCCAGCAGCTTACCGACAGGGACTAACACCGGGGAGCTGTTTTTT.

This chain links TRBV28 with TRBJ1-5, with 12 bases identical to TRBD1. Germline V lookup: CDR1 MDHEN, CDR2 SYDVKM. Trimming cost V 2 bases and J 1 base; bases outside gene matches: 6. The CDR3 has 18 amino acids. CDR3 bases: TGTGCCAGCAGTTTAAGGGACAGGGGGCTTATGAGCAATCAGCCCCAGCATTTT. Residues: CASSLRDRGLMSNQPQHF.

Details on this clone: A read error may produce the germline difference seen at one junction end. The chain combines TRBV28 with TRBJ1-3; no clear D. This CDR3 comprises 10 residues. CDR1 and CDR2 (germline): MDHEN, SYDVKM. DNA for the CDR3: TGCGTGGTAGCTGGAAACACCATATATTTT. Protein product: CVVAGNTIYF.

J is TRBJ2-7 and V is TRBV5-1; either TRBD1 or TRBD2 may fit D (5 bases each). The germline V and J ends were trimmed by 4 bases and 2 bases, with 19 bases remaining between them. The CDR3 covers 16 residues. Germline lookup yields CDR1 SGHRS and CDR2 YFSETQ. CDR3 sequence: CASSLLFGTKAYEQYF. In DNA form, the CDR3 reads TGCGCCAGCAGCCTCTTATTCGGGACCAAAGCCTACGAGCAGTACTTC.

The CDR3 here is CASAAGTGAQETQYF. CDR3 coding DNA: TGTGCCAGCGCCGCCGGGACAGGGGCTCAAGAGACCCAGTACTTC. V gene TRBV19 combines with J gene TRBJ2-5; 10 positions agree with TRBD1. The CDR3 consists of 15 residues. Trimming took 9 bases from V and 2 from J; bases not matched to a gene: 9. CDR1 and CDR2 (germline): LNHDA, SQIVND (reference sequence).

On this clone: A junction boundary mismatches the germline segment, possibly from a read error. V usage is TRBV2 and J usage is TRBJ1-5; D gene unclear. Germline assignment: CDR1 SNHLY and CDR2 FYNNEI. This CDR3 is built from 15 residues. The CDR3 nucleotides are TGTGCCAGCAGTCCGGAAGGAATCTCCAATCAGCCCCGGCATTTT. It specifies CASSPEGISNQPRHF.

The CDR3 sequence is CASSRDRGIYGYTF. CDR3 DNA: TGTGCCAGCAGCCGAGACAGGGGGATCTATGGCTACACCTTC. The genes are TRBV14 and TRBJ1-2, with 9 bases identical to TRBD1. The CDR3 covers 14 residues. Germline CDR1 SGHDN, CDR2 FVKESK. Unmatched junction bases numbered 4, after V lost 4 bases and J lost 4 bases.

V and J are TRBV29-1 and TRBJ2-2; TRBD2 matches at 7 bases. The CDR3 loop spans 14 amino acids. V gave up 4 bases and J gave up 4 bases; unmatched junction bases: 6. Germline values: CDR1 SQVTM, CDR2 ANQGSEA. For the CDR3, the DNA is TGCAGCGTTGGATACGGCGGGGGCACCGGGGAGCTGTTTTTT. This codes for CSVGYGGGTGELFF.

This clone came up once. This rearrangement joins TRBV10-1 to TRBJ1-3; D remains unclear. The CDR3 covers 13 residues. V lost 2 bases, J lost 0 bases, and 2 bases lay in between. CDR1 WNHNN and CDR2 SYGVQD come from the germline V gene (reference sequence). This CDR3 is CASSENSGNTIYF. In DNA, the CDR3 is TGCGCCAGCAGTGAGAACTCTGGAAACACCATATATTTT.

This clone is a singleton in its sample. This sequence joins TRBV5-1 and TRBJ2-5; a possible D gene is TRBD2 (6 bases). Trimming shortened V by 6 bases and J by 7 bases, and 22 bases separated the two germline ends. Germline assignment: CDR1 SGHRS and CDR2 YFSETQ. The CDR3 spans 15 residues. In DNA form, the CDR3 reads TGCGCCAGCAACACCAATAATGGCGGGAAGGGGACCCAGTACTTC. It codes for CASNTNNGGKGTQYF. Based on the CDR3 plus reference TRBV5-1 and TRBJ2-5, the full variable domain is KAGVTQTPRYLIKTRGQQVTLSCSPISGHRSVSWYQQTPGQGLQFLFEYFSETQRNKGNFPGRFSGRQFSNSRSEMNVSTLELGDSALYLCASNTNNGGKGTQYFGPGTRLLVL.

The V call is TRBV30, the J call TRBJ2-3; 14 positions agree with TRBD2. V lost 2 bases to trimming and J lost 6 bases; unmatched junction nucleotides: 7. The germline V gene encodes CDR1 GTSNPN and CDR2 SVGIG (reference sequence). This CDR3 region has 16 residues. CDR3 DNA: TGTGCCTGGAGTTTCGGGACTAGCGGGAGAAGGGATACGCAGTATTTT. This sequence encodes CAWSFGTSGRRDTQYF.

V usage is TRBV4-1 and J usage is TRBJ2-3; TRBD2 agrees at 10 bases. V was pared by 4 bases and J by 0 bases, with 16 bases of the junction left unmatched. There are 20 residues in the CDR3. The germline CDR1 and CDR2 sequences are MGHRA and YSYEKL. The CDR3 nucleotides read TGCGCCAGCAGCCGAATCCCCAAAACACTAGCGGGGATAAGCACAGATACGCAGTATTTT. It translates to CASSRIPKTLAGISTDTQYF.

This rearrangement joins TRBV30 to TRBJ2-7, with TRBD1 identical over 10 bases. V lost 5 bases to trimming and J lost 5 bases; unmatched junction nucleotides: 15. CDR1 is GTSNPN and CDR2 is SVGIG in the germline V gene (reference sequence). This CDR3 is 16 amino acids long. The CDR3 loop reads CAWVNRQGANFNEQYF. The CDR3 region has the DNA TGTGCCTGGGTGAATCGACAGGGGGCAAACTTCAACGAGCAGTACTTC.

The V and J genes are TRBV6-7 and TRBJ1-1; D not certain. TRBV6-7 is sorted into the ORF group, with uncertain function. Trimming left V 2 bases short and J 6 bases short, with 7 bases between. The CDR3 covers 12 residues. CDR3 sequence reads: CASSYLRAEAFF. CDR3 bases: TGTGCCAGCAGTTACCTAAGGGCTGAAGCTTTCTTT.

The J gene is TRBJ2-3, the V gene TRBV5-6; D not certain. Trimming removed 2 bases from V and 3 bases from J, with 7 bases in between. The CDR3 extends over 13 amino acids. Germline assignment: CDR1 SGHDT and CDR2 YYEEEE. Written as DNA, the CDR3 is TGTGCCAGCAGCTTCACGGCGACAGATACGCAGTATTTT. Translated, it gives CASSFTATDTQYF.

The chain carries TRBV7-6 and TRBJ2-7, with TRBD2 identical over 8 bases. V was clipped by 4 bases and J by 6 bases; unmatched bases: 14. CDR1 SGHVS and CDR2 FNYEAQ come from the germline V gene. The CDR3 spans 16 residues. The CDR3 region has the DNA TGTGCCAGCAGCTATGCCGGGAGGGACGGGGCTCGCGAGCAGTACTTC. Protein sequence: CASSYAGRDGAREQYF.

The chain is built from TRBV5-6 and TRBJ2-3, with D unresolved. Trimming left V 0 bases short and J 2 bases short, with 7 bases between. Germline V lookup: CDR1 SGHDT, CDR2 YYEEEE. CDR3 size: 14 residues. CDR3 in DNA: TGTGCCAGCAGCTTGGGGCAGAACACAGATACGCAGTATTTT. Translating it yields CASSLGQNTDTQYF.

The chain recombines TRBV27 with TRBJ1-5, with 8 positions matching TRBD1. CDR1 MNHEY and CDR2 SMNVEV come from the germline V gene (reference sequence). Unmatched junction bases numbered 6, after V lost 2 bases and J lost 0 bases. CDR3 length equals 17 residues. The CDR3 nucleotides read TGTGCCAGCAGTTTACTTCAGGGGGCTTATAGCAATCAGCCCCAGCATTTT. Protein: CASSLLQGAYSNQPQHF.

This sequence joins TRBV7-6 and TRBJ2-7; 14 bases fit TRBD2. V lost 5 bases and J lost 7; bases outside the gene matches: 10. CDR3 size: 16 residues. Per the germline V gene, CDR1 is SGHVS and CDR2 is FNYEAQ. The CDR3 here is CASSDRLAGGLEEQYF. The CDR3 DNA is TGTGCCAGCAGCGACCGACTAGCGGGAGGGCTAGAGGAGCAGTACTTC. Variable domain in full (rest from reference TRBV7-6 and TRBJ2-7): GAGVSQSPRYKVTKRGQDVALRCDPISGHVSLYWYRQALGQGPEFLTYFNYEAQQDKSGLPNDRFSAERPEGSISTLTIQRTEQRDSAMYRCASSDRLAGGLEEQYFGPGTRLTVT.

V and J are TRBV7-8 and TRBJ1-2, with D tentatively TRBD1 (5 bases). The CDR3 contains 13 residues. Looked up from germline, CDR1 is SGHVS and CDR2 is FQNEAQ. The V gene lost 3 bases and the J gene lost 1 base, with 6 bases spanning the gap. CDR3 in amino acids: CASSFGGNYGYTF. CDR3 sequence (DNA): TGTGCCAGCAGCTTCGGGGGTAACTATGGCTACACCTTC.